Below are 12 T cell receptor beta chains sequenced from a single sample in a study of shared clonotypes between healthy human individuals. TCRdb keeps only in-frame clones here, not all; method: immunoSEQ multiplex PCR. The data show about 330,000 clones, with around 87% seen just once and about 16% held by the top ten. Specimen: memory CD8+ T cells sorted from blood. Specified subset: CD45RO+ cells pooled with CCR7-negative TemRA cells. The receptors were gathered from a man between 18 and 29 years old in good health.

This chain connects TRBV6-5 to TRBJ1-1, with D tentatively TRBD1 (5 bases). The CDR3 extends over 11 amino acids. Germline V CDR1 and CDR2: MNHEY, SVGAGI. The V gene lost 4 bases and the J gene lost 8 bases, with 8 bases spanning the gap. The CDR3 here is CASSFDREAFF. CDR3 coding DNA: TGTGCCAGCAGTTTTGACAGAGAAGCTTTCTTT.

V is TRBV6-6 and J is TRBJ1-2; TRBD1 might be the D (5 bases). Germline lookup yields CDR1 MNHNY and CDR2 SVGAGI (reference sequence). The CDR3 totals 13 residues. V lost 6 bases and J 7 bases, leaving 15 bases between the germline ends. CDR3 coding DNA: TGTGCCAGCAGCCCGCAGGGACTGCCTGGCTACACCTTC. Encoded protein: CASSPQGLPGYTF.

This chain links TRBV7-6 with TRBJ2-1, with 9 positions matching TRBD2. V shed 2 bases, J shed 6 bases, and the junction held 14 bases outside the gene matches. CDR1 is SGHVS, CDR2 FNYEAQ, per germline. The CDR3 spans 18 residues. In nucleotides, the CDR3 is TGTGCCAGCAGCTTAACGGGCCTAGCGGGACTAAACCCCAATGAGCAGTTCTTC. Translation gives CASSLTGLAGLNPNEQFF.

The chain recombines TRBV4-1 with TRBJ1-1, with D unresolved. CDR3 length: 13 amino acids. Germline CDR1 MGHRA, CDR2 YSYEKL. Between the trimmed V and J ends, which lost 1 base and 2 bases, there was a span of 5 bases. CDR3 loop: CASSQASNTEAFF. CDR3 DNA: TGCGCCAGCAGCCAAGCCTCTAACACTGAAGCTTTCTTT.

A single count supports this clone. The chain is built from TRBV15 and TRBJ2-5, with TRBD1 matching over 8 bases. CDR1 is LNHNV, CDR2 YYDKDF, per germline (reference sequence). This CDR3 region has 18 residues. J gave up 1 base and V 0 bases, and 10 bases lay outside the gene matches. The CDR3 sequence is CATSREQGARIFQETQYF. For the CDR3, the DNA is TGTGCCACCAGCAGAGAGCAGGGGGCCCGTATCTTCCAAGAGACCCAGTACTTC.

The CDR3, as DNA: TGTGCCAGCAGTTCCGTACCGAGCTCTGGAAACACCATATATTTT. It yields the protein CASSSVPSSGNTIYF. The V call is TRBV27, the J call TRBJ1-3, with D unresolved. The CDR3 length is 15 residues. V was shortened by 4 bases and J by 0 bases, with 10 bases between the two germline ends. Germline loops: CDR1 MNHEY, CDR2 SMNVEV (reference sequence).

The chain couples TRBV29-1 to TRBJ2-3; TRBD2 aligns across 8 bases. CDR3 size: 16 residues. The trim removed 4 bases at V and 1 base at J, leaving 10 bases unmatched. Germline V CDR1 and CDR2: SQVTM, ANQGSEA. CDR3 sequence reads: CSVVLAADLGTDTQYF. The CDR3, as DNA: TGCAGCGTTGTACTAGCGGCGGACCTTGGCACAGATACGCAGTATTTT.

This chain links TRBV28 with TRBJ1-3; a weak D match, TRBD1 (5 bases). Germline V gives CDR1 MDHEN, CDR2 SYDVKM. CDR3 length: 15 residues. V was shortened by 3 bases and J by 0 bases, with 9 bases between the two germline ends. The CDR3 bases are TGTGCCAGCAGTTTGGAGGGGAGCTCTGGAAACACCATATATTTT. It specifies CASSLEGSSGNTIYF.

This clone has just one count. The chain links TRBV6-1 to TRBJ1-2; D ambiguous. Germline lookup yields CDR1 MNHNS and CDR2 SASEGT. The germline V and J ends were trimmed by 0 bases and 3 bases, with 14 bases remaining between them. CDR3 length equals 16 residues. This CDR3 reads CASSEAFGFSDYGYTF. CDR3 coding DNA: TGTGCCAGCAGTGAAGCTTTCGGGTTTTCGGACTATGGCTACACCTTC.

This clone appeared a few times. CDR3 nucleotide sequence: TGTGCCAGCAGCCAGGGACAGGGGGTGGACACCATATATTTT. Translated, it gives CASSQGQGVDTIYF. The chain combines TRBV5-4 with TRBJ1-3; 11 nucleotides agree with TRBD1. The germline CDR1 and CDR2 sequences are SGHNT and YYREEE (reference sequence). This CDR3 has 14 amino acids. J lost 8 bases, V lost 4 bases, and 5 bases had no gene match.

The chain has TRBV29-1 and TRBJ2-7; 8 positions agree with TRBD1. Germline V lookup: CDR1 SQVTM, CDR2 ANQGSEA. V lost 6 bases to trimming and J lost 6 bases; unmatched junction nucleotides: 7. This CDR3 spans 12 amino acids. CDR3 sequence reads: CSVRTGSGEQYF. For the CDR3, the DNA is TGCAGCGTGAGGACAGGGTCGGGCGAGCAGTACTTC.

The chain couples TRBV2 to TRBJ2-1; no reliable D call. This CDR3 region has 16 residues. The V and J ends lost 3 bases and 0 bases respectively, with 12 bases between them. CDR1 and CDR2 from the germline V gene are SNHLY and FYNNEI. CDR3 DNA: TGTGCCAGCAGTGACTTGGGGAAAGACTCCTACAATGAGCAGTTCTTC. It codes for CASSDLGKDSYNEQFF.